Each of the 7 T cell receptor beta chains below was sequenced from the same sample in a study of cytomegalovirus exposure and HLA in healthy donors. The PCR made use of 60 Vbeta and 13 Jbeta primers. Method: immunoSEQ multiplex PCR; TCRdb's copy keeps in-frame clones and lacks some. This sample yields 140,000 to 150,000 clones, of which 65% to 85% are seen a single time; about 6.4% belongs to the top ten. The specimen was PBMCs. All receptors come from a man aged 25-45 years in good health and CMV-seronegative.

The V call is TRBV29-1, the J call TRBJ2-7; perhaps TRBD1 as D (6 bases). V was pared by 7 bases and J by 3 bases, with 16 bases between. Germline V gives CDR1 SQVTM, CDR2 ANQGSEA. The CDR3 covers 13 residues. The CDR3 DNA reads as TGCAGCGCTAGTCCCGGGACAAACTACGAGCAGTACTTC. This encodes CSASPGTNYEQYF.

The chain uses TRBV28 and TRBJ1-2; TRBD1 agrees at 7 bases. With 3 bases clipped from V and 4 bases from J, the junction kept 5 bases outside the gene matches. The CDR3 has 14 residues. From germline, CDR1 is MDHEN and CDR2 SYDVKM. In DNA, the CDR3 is TGTGCCAGCAGTTTCTCGGCAGGGGGCTATGGCTACACCTTC. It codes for CASSFSAGGYGYTF.

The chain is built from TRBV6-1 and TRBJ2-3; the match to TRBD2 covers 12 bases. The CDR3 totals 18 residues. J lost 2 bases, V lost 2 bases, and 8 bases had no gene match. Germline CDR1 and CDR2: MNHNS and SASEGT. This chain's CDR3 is CASSERLAGGPFTDTQYF. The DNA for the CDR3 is TGTGCCAGCAGTGAAAGGCTAGCGGGGGGGCCATTCACAGATACGCAGTATTTT.

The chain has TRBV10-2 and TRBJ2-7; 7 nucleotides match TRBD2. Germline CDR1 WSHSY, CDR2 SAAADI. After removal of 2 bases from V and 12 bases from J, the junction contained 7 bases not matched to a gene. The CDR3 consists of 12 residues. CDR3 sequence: CASSEPGASGYF. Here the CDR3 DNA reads TGCGCCAGCAGTGAGCCTGGGGCTAGCGGGTACTTC.

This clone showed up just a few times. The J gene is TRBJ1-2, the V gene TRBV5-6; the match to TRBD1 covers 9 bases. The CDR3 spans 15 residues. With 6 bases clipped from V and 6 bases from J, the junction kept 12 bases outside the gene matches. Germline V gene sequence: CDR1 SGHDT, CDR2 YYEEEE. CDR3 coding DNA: TGTGCCAGCAATCTAGTACAGGGGGCAAAAAATGGCTACACCTTC. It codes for CASNLVQGAKNGYTF. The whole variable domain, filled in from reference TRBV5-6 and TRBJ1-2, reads DAGVTQSPTHLIKTRGQQVTLRCSPKSGHDTVSWYQQALGQGPQFIFQYYEEEERQRGNFPDRFSGHQFPNYSSELNVNALLLGDSALYLCASNLVQGAKNGYTFGSGTRLTVV.

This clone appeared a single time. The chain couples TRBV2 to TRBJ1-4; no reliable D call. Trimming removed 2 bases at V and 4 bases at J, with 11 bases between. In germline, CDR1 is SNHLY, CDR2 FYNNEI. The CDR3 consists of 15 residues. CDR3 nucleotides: TGTGCCAGCAGTGAATTCGGAGGCCTTAATGAAAAACTGTTTTTT. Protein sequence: CASSEFGGLNEKLFF.

The CDR3 DNA follows: TGTGCCAGCAGCGCAGGTGGGGGGGGCTGGGATACGCAGTATTTT. This codes for CASSAGGGGWDTQYF. The V and J genes are TRBV9 and TRBJ2-3, with a possible D match to TRBD2 (7 bases). The germline V and J ends were trimmed by 3 bases and 6 bases, with 17 bases remaining between them. The V gene's germline CDR1 is SGDLS and CDR2 YYNGEE. CDR3 length: 15 residues.